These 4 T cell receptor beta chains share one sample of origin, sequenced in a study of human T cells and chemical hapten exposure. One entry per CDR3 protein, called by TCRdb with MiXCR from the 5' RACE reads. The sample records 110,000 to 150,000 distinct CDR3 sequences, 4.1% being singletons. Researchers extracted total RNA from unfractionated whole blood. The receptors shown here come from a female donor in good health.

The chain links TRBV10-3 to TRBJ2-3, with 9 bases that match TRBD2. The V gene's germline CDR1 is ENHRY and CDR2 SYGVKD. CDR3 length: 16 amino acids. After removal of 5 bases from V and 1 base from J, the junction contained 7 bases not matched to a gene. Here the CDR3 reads CAISPNSGGGTDTQYF. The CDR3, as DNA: TGTGCCATCAGTCCTAATAGCGGGGGTGGCACAGATACGCAGTATTTT.

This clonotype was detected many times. The CDR3 DNA reads TGTGCCAGCAGCTTATACAGGGGGCTCAATTCCTACGAGCAGTACTTC. Protein product: CASSLYRGLNSYEQYF. The V and J genes are TRBV7-9 and TRBJ2-7; 9 nucleotides match TRBD1. The germline V gene encodes CDR1 SEHNR and CDR2 FQNEAQ (reference sequence). J gave up 1 base and V 2 bases, and 6 bases lay outside the gene matches. The CDR3 consists of 16 residues.

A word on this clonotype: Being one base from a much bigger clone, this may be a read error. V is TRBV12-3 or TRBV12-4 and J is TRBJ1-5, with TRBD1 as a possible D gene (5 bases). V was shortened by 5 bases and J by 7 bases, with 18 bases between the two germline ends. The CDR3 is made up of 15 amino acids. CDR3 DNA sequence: TGTGCCAGCAGTAAATCGGACAAGGTAGTACAGCCCCAGCATTTT. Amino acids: CASSKSDKVVQPQHF.

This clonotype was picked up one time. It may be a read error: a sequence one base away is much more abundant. The CDR3 region has the DNA TGTGCCAGCCGGGGGCGGAACCCTGAAAAACTGTTTTTT. Protein sequence: CASRGRNPEKLFF. The V call is TRBV10-3, the J call TRBJ1-4; maybe TRBD1 (6 bases). Per the germline V gene, CDR1 is ENHRY and CDR2 is SYGVKD. This CDR3 contains 13 residues. V lost 10 bases, J lost 7 bases, and 16 bases lay in between.